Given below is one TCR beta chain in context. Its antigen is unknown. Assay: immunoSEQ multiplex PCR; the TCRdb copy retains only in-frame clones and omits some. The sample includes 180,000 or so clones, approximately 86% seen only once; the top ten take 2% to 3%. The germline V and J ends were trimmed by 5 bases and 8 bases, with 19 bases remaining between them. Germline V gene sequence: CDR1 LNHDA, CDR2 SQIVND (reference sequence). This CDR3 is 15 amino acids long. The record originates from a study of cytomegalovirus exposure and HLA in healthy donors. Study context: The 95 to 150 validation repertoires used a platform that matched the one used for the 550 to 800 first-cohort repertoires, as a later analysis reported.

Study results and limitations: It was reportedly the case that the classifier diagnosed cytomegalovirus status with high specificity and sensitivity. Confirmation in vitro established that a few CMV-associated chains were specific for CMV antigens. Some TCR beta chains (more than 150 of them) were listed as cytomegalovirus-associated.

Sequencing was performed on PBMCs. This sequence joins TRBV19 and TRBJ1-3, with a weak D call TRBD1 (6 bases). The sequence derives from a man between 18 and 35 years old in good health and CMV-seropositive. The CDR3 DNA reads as TGTGCCAGTAGTTTCTCGGGACACTCTGGCCACACCATATATTTT. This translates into CASSFSGHSGHTIYF.